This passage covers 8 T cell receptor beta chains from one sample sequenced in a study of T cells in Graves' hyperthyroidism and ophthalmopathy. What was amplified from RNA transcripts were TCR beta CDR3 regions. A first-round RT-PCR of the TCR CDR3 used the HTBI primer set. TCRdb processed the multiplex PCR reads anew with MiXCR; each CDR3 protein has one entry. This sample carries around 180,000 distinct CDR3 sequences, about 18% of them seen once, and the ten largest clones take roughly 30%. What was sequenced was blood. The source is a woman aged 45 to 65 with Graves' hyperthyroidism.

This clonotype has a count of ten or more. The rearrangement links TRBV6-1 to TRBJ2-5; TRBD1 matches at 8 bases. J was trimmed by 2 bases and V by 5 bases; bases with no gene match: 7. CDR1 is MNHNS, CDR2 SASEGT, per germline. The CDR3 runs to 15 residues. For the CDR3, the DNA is TGTGCCAGCAGTCAAGACAGGGGTCCACAAGAGACCCAGTACTTC. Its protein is CASSQDRGPQETQYF.

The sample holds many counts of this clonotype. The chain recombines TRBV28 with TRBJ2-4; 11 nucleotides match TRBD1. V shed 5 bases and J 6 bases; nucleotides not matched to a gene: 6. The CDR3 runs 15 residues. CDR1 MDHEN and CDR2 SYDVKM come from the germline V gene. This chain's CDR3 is CASSRTGTGGNIQYF. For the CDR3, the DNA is TGTGCCAGCAGTCGCACCGGGACAGGGGGAAACATTCAGTACTTC.

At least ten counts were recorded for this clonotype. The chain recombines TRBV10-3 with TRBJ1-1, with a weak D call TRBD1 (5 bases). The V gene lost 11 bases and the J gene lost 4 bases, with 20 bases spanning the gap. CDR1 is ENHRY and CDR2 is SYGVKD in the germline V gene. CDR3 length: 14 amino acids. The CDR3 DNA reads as TGTGCCCCCAAGGGTGGGGGAAGTGGCACTGAAGCTTTCTTT. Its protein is CAPKGGGSGTEAFF.

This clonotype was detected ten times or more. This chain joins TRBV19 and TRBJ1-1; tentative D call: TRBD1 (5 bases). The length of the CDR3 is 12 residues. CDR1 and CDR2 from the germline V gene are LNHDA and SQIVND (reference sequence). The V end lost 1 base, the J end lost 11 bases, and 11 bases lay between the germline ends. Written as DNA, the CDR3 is TGTGCCAGTAGTATAGCGCAGGGCAAGGCTTTCTTT. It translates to CASSIAQGKAFF.

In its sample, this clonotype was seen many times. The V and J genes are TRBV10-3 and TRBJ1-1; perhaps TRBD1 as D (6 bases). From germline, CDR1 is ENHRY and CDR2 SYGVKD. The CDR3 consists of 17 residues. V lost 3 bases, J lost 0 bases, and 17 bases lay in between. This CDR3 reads CAISEGGQGILNTEAFF. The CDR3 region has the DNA TGTGCCATCAGTGAAGGAGGTCAGGGGATTCTGAACACTGAAGCTTTCTTT.

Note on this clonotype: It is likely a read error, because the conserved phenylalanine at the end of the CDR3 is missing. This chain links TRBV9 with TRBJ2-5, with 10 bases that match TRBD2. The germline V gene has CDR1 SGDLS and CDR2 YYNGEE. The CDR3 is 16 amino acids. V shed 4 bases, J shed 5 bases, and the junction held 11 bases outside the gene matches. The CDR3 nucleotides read TGTGCCAGCAGCCCACGCAGCGGGGGGGCCGGGGAGACCCAGTACTCC. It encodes CASSPRSGGAGETQYS.

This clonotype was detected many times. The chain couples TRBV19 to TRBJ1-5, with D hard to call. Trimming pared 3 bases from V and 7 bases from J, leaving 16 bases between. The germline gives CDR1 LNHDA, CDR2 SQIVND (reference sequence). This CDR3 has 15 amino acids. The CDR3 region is CASSIQSLSRQPQHF. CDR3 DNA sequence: TGTGCCAGTAGTATTCAGTCGCTCAGTCGACAGCCCCAGCATTTT.

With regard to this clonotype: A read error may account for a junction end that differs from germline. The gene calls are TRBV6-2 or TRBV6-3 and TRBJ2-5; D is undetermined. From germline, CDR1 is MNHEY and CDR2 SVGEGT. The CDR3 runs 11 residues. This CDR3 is CASTDQGTQYF. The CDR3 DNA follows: TGTGCCAGCACCGACCAAGGGACCCAGTACTTC.